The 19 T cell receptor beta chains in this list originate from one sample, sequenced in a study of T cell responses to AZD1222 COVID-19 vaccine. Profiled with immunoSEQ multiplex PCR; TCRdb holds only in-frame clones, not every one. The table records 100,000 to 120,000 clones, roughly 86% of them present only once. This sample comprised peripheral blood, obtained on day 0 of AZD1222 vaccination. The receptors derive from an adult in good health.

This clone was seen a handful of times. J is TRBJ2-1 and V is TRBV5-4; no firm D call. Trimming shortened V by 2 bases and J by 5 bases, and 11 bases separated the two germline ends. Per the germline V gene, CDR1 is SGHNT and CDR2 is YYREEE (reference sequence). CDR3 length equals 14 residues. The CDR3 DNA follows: TGTGCCAGCAGCTTCGGTCAGTTAAACAATGAGCAGTTCTTC. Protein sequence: CASSFGQLNNEQFF.

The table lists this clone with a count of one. This CDR3 is CATSDLPGQGVYEQYF. DNA of the CDR3: TGTGCCACCAGTGACCTCCCCGGGCAGGGTGTGTACGAGCAGTACTTC. The chain recombines TRBV24-1 with TRBJ2-7; D is possibly TRBD1 (5 bases). Germline assignment: CDR1 KGHDR and CDR2 SFDVKD. V was shortened by 4 bases and J by 4 bases, with 19 bases between the two germline ends. This CDR3 is 16 amino acids long.

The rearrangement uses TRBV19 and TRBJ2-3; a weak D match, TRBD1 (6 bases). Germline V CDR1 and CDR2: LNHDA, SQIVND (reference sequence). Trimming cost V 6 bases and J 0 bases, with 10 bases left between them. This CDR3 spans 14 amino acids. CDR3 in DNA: TGTGCCAGTAGCCGAACAGGGAGCACAGATACGCAGTATTTT. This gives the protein CASSRTGSTDTQYF.

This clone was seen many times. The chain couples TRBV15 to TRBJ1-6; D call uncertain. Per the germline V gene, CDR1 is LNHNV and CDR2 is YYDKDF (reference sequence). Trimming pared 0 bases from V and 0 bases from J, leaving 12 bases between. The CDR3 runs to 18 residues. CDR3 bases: TGTGCCACCAGCAGAGATGAAGGCGGCCTCTCCTATAATTCACCCCTCCACTTT. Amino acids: CATSRDEGGLSYNSPLHF.

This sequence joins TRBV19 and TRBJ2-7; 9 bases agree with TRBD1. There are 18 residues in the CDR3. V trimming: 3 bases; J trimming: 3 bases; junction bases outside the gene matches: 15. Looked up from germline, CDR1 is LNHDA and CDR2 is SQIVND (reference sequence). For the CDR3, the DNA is TGTGCCAGTAGTATTAGGACCTCAGGACAGGGGAGCGGCTACGAGCAGTACTTC. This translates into CASSIRTSGQGSGYEQYF.

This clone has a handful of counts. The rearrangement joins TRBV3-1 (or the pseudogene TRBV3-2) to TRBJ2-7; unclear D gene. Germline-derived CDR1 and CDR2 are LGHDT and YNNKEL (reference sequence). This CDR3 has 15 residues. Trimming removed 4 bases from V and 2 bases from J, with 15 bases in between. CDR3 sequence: CASSLQVGSPYEQYF. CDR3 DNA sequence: TGTGCCAGCAGCCTCCAGGTAGGGTCACCCTACGAGCAGTACTTC.

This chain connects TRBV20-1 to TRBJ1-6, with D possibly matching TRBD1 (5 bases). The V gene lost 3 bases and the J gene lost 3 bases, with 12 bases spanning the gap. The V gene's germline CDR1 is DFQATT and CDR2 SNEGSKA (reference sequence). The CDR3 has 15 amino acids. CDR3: CSASAGIVYNSPLHF. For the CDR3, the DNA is TGCAGTGCTAGTGCAGGGATTGTCTATAATTCACCCCTCCACTTT.

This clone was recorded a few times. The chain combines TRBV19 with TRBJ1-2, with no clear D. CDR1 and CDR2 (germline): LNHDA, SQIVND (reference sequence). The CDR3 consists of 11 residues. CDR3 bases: TGTGCAGTGGGGAGTAACTATGGCTACACCTTC. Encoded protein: CAVGSNYGYTF.

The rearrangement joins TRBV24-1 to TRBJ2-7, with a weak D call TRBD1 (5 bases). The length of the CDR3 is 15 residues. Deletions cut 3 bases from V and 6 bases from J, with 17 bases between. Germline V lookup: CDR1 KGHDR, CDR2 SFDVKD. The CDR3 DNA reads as TGTGCCACCAGTGATCCCAGGGAACTGGCTACCGAGCAGTACTTC. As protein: CATSDPRELATEQYF.

CDR3 sequence reads: CASSPAGRGAEKLFF. CDR3 in DNA: TGTGCCAGCAGTCCGGCGGGAAGGGGAGCTGAAAAACTGTTTTTT. The V gene is TRBV6-5, the J gene TRBJ1-4, with a possible D match to TRBD1 (5 bases). CDR1 is MNHEY and CDR2 is SVGAGI in the germline V gene. Trimming pared 5 bases from V and 7 bases from J, leaving 17 bases between. The CDR3 consists of 15 residues.

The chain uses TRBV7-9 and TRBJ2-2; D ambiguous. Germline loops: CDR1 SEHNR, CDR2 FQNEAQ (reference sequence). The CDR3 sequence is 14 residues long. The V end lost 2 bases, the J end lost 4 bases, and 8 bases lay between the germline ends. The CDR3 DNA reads TGTGCCAGCAGCTTATATCGGTCCACCGGGGAGCTGTTTTTT. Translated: CASSLYRSTGELFF.

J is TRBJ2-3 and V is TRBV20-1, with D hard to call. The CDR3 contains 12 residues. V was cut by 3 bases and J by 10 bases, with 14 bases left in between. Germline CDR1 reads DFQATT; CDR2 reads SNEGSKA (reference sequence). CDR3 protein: CSASEQSRAQYF. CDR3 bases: TGCAGTGCTAGTGAACAAAGCAGAGCGCAGTATTTT.

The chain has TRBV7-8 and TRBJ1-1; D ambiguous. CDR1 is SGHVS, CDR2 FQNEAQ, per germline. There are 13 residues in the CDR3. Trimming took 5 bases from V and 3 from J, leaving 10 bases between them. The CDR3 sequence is CASSLQPYTEAFF. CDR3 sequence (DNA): TGTGCCAGCAGCCTACAGCCGTACACTGAAGCTTTCTTT.

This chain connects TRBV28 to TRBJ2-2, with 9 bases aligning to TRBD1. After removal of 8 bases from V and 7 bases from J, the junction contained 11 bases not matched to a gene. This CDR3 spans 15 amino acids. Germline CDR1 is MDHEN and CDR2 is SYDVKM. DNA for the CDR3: TGTGCCAGCCGGTCACAGGGGGCGCAAATCGGGGAGCTGTTTTTT. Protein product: CASRSQGAQIGELFF.

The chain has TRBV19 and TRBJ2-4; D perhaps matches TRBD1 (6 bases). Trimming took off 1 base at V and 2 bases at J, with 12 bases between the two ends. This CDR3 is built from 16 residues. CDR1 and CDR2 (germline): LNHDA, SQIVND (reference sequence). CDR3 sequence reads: CASSIGMGATKNIQYF. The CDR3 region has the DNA TGTGCCAGTAGTATAGGTATGGGGGCGACCAAAAACATTCAGTACTTC.

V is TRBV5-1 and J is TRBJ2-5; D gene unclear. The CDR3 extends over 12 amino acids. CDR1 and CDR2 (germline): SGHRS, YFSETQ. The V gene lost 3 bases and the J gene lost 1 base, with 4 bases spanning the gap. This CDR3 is CASSSSQETQYF. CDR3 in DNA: TGCGCCAGCAGCTCAAGCCAAGAGACCCAGTACTTC.

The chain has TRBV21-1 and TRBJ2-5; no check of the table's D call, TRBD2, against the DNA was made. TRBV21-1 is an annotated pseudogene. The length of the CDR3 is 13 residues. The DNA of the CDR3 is TGTGCCAGCCTTAGCGGGGCAGGAGAGACCCAGTACTTC. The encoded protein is CASLSGAGETQYF.

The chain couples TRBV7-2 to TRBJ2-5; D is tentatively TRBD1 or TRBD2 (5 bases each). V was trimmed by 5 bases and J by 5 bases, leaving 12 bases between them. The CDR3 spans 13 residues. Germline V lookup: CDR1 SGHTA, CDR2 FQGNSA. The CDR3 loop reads CASSRDRGETQYF. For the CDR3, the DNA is TGTGCCAGCAGCAGGGACCGTGGGGAGACCCAGTACTTC.

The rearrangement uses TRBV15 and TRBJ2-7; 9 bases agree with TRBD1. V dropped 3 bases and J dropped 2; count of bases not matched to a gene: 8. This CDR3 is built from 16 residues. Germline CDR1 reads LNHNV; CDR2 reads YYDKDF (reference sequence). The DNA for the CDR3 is TGTGCCACCAGCAGGGGAACGGGACAGGGTCCCTACGAGCAGTACTTC. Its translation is CATSRGTGQGPYEQYF.